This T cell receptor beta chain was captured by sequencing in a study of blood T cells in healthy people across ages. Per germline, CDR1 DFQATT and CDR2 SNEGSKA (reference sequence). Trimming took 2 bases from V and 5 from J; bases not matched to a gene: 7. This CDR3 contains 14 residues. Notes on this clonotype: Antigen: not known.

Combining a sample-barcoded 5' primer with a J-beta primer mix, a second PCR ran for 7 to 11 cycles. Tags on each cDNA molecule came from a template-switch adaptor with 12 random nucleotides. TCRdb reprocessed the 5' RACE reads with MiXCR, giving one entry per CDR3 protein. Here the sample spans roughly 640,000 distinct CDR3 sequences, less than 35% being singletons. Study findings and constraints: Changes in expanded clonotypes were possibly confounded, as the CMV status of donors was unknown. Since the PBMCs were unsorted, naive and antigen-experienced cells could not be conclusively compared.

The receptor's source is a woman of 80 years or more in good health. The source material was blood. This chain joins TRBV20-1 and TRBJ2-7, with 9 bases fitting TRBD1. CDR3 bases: TGCAGTGCTAGAACCGGGACAGGGACCCACGAGCAGTACTTC. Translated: CSARTGTGTHEQYF.